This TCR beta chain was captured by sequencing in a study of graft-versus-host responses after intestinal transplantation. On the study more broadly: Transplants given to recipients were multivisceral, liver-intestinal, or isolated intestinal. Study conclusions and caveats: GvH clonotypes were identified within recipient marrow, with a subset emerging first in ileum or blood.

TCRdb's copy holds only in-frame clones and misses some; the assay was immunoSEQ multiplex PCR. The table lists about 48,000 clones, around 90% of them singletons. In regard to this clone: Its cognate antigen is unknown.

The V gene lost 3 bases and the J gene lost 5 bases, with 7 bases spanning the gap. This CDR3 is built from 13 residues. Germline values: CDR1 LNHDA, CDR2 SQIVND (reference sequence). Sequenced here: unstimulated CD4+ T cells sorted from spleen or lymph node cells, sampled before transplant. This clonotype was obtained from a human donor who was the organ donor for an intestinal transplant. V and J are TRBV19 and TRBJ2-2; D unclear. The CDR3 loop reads CASSIKATGELFF. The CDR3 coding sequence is TGTGCCAGTAGTATTAAGGCTACCGGGGAGCTGTTTTTT.